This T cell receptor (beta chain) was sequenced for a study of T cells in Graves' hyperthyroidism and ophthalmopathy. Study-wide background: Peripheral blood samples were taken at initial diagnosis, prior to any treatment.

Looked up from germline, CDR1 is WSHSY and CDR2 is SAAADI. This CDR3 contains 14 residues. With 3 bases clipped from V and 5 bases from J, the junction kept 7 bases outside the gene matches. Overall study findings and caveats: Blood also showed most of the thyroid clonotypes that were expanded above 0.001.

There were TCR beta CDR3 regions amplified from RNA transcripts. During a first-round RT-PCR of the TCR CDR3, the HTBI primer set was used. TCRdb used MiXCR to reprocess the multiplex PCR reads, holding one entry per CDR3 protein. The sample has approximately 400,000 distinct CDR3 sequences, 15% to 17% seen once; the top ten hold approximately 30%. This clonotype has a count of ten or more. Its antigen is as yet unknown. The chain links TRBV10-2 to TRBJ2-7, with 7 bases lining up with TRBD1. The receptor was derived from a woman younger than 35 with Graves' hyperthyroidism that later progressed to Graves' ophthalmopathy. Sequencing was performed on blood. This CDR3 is CASSDGRGKNEQYF. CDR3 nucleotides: TGCGCCAGCAGTGACGGCAGGGGGAAAAACGAGCAGTACTTC.